In its sample, the clone carrying this T cell receptor beta chain was seen a few times. What it recognizes is unknown. The PCR employed 60 Vbeta primers together with 13 Jbeta primers. Measured with immunoSEQ multiplex PCR; TCRdb has only the in-frame clones, and not every one. The sample holds some 150,000 clones, 70% to 85% seen once. This entry is derived from a study of cytomegalovirus exposure and HLA in healthy donors. Study-wide results and limits: Investigators reported some 150 TCR beta chains as tied to cytomegalovirus.

This clonotype was obtained from a middle-aged woman in good health and CMV-seronegative. The sequencing sample was made of PBMCs.

The CDR3 nucleotides read TGTGCCACCAGCAGAGAGTCTCTGGGGGTAGCGGGAGAGGGGTACGAGCAGTACTTC. Translating gives CATSRESLGVAGEGYEQYF. This chain connects TRBV15 to TRBJ2-7, with 9 bases identical to TRBD2. This CDR3 spans 19 amino acids. V shed 0 bases and J 4 bases; nucleotides not matched to a gene: 16. Germline V gives CDR1 LNHNV, CDR2 YYDKDF (reference sequence).